A single sample gave rise to the 15 T cell receptor beta chains below, sequenced in a study of blood T cells in healthy people across ages. A second PCR of 7 to 11 cycles used a sample-barcoded 5' primer and a J-beta primer mix. One entry per CDR3 protein results from TCRdb running MiXCR on the 5' RACE reads. The table has hundreds of thousands of distinct CDR3 sequences, roughly three fifths seen once. The material sequenced was blood. The receptor source for this set is a man aged 40-49 years in good health.

This clonotype was counted only a few times. This chain links TRBV7-2 with TRBJ2-3; TRBD1 matches 7 bases. The CDR3 has 15 residues. The ends lost 1 base at V and 8 bases at J; junction bases unmatched: 9. Germline V gene data show CDR1 as SGHTA and CDR2 as FQGNSA. The CDR3 sequence: CASSLDRQGSGTQYF. The CDR3 DNA reads TGTGCCAGCAGCTTAGACCGACAGGGCTCGGGTACGCAGTATTTT.

In regard to this clonotype: The junction shows a germline mismatch at one end, possibly a read error. The rearrangement joins TRBV5-1 to TRBJ2-1, with D possibly matching TRBD1 (5 bases). The CDR3 covers 13 residues. Germline CDR1 is SGHRS and CDR2 is YFSETQ. This CDR3 reads CASSLETANGQFF. The CDR3 DNA is TGCGCCAGCAGCTTGGAGACAGCCAATGGGCAGTTCTTC.

This clonotype was detected only a few times. The DNA for the CDR3 is TGTGCCAGCAGTTCCGACAGGGTCTACGATGGCTACACCTTC. Translating it yields CASSSDRVYDGYTF. V gene TRBV6-6 combines with J gene TRBJ1-2, with TRBD1 identical over 7 bases. V gave up 4 bases and J gave up 6 bases; unmatched junction bases: 8. The CDR3 sequence is 14 residues long. Germline assignment: CDR1 MNHNY and CDR2 SVGAGI (reference sequence).

This clonotype was seen more than once but under ten times. The CDR3 here is CASSYDRGNEQFF. The CDR3 DNA is TGTGCCAGCAGTTACGACAGGGGGAATGAGCAGTTCTTC. V usage is TRBV27 and J usage is TRBJ2-1; TRBD1 matches 9 bases. This CDR3 comprises 13 residues. The trim removed 4 bases at V and 7 bases at J, leaving 2 bases unmatched. From germline, CDR1 is MNHEY and CDR2 SMNVEV (reference sequence).

The chain has TRBV27 and TRBJ1-1, with D unresolved. The CDR3 is made up of 13 amino acids. With 7 bases removed from V and 7 bases from J, the gap between germline ends came to 16 bases. Germline CDR1 and CDR2: MNHEY and SMNVEV (reference sequence). The chain's CDR3 is CASTFIGGSEAFF. The CDR3 coding sequence is TGTGCCAGCACCTTTATAGGTGGGAGTGAAGCTTTCTTT.

This clonotype was seen many times. The chain is built from TRBV3-1 and TRBJ2-6; perhaps TRBD1 as D (5 bases). Trimming took off 4 bases at V and 0 bases at J, with 7 bases between the two ends. This CDR3 spans 15 amino acids. Germline-derived CDR1 and CDR2 are LGHDT and YNNKEL (reference sequence). CDR3 nucleotide sequence: TGTGCCAGCAGCCGACAGTCCTCTGGGGCCAACGTCCTGACTTTC. It encodes CASSRQSSGANVLTF. Full variable domain (remainder filled in from reference TRBV3-1 and TRBJ2-6): DTAVSQTPKYLVTQMGNDKSIKCEQNLGHDTMYWYKQDSKKFLKIMFSYNNKELIINETVPNRFSPKSPDKAHLNLHINSLELGDSAVYFCASSRQSSGANVLTFGAGSRLTVL.

There are a few counts of this clonotype. The chain uses TRBV28 and TRBJ1-2; tentatively, D is TRBD1 (5 bases). The CDR3 is made up of 12 amino acids. Trimming removed 5 bases at V and 4 bases at J, with 8 bases between. Germline V gene lookup returns CDR1 MDHEN and CDR2 SYDVKM. The CDR3 DNA follows: TGTGCCAGCAGTGCTGGGACCTATGGCTACACCTTC. This sequence encodes CASSAGTYGYTF.

CDR3 sequence reads: CASSSTGVEQYF. DNA of the CDR3: TGTGCCAGCAGCTCGACAGGGGTCGAGCAGTACTTC. This rearrangement joins TRBV5-5 to TRBJ2-4; TRBD1 aligns across 8 bases. The J call is in doubt because the DNA end fits TRBJ2-7 better. Germline V gene sequence: CDR1 SGHKS, CDR2 YYEKEE (reference sequence). This CDR3 region has 12 residues.

The CDR3 DNA sequence: TGTGCCAGCAGCTTAGAGGGGCGCCGGGACTCCGAGCAGTACTTC. It codes for CASSLEGRRDSEQYF. The gene calls are TRBV7-2 and TRBJ2-7, with a tentative D call TRBD2 (6 bases). Germline V gene data show CDR1 as SGHTA and CDR2 as FQGNSA. Trimming cost V 1 base and J 6 bases, with 16 bases left between them. The CDR3 has 15 residues.

The chain uses TRBV25-1 and TRBJ2-1; unclear D gene. The V and J ends lost 3 bases and 9 bases respectively, with 3 bases between them. The length of the CDR3 is 10 residues. Germline lookup yields CDR1 MGHDK and CDR2 SYGVNS. The CDR3 DNA is TGTGCCAGCAGTGACTCTGAGCAGTTCTTC. Its translation: CASSDSEQFF.

The CDR3 DNA follows: TGCGCCAGCAGCTCTGACGGTAGCGGAAGCACAGATACGCAGTATTTT. It yields the protein CASSSDGSGSTDTQYF. J is TRBJ2-3 and V is TRBV5-1; possibly TRBD2 for D (6 bases). Germline V lookup: CDR1 SGHRS, CDR2 YFSETQ. This CDR3 has 16 amino acids. Between the trimmed V and J ends, which lost 3 bases and 0 bases, there was a span of 14 bases. Filled out from reference TRBV5-1 and TRBJ2-3, the complete variable domain reads KAGVTQTPRYLIKTRGQQVTLSCSPISGHRSVSWYQQTPGQGLQFLFEYFSETQRNKGNFPGRFSGRQFSNSRSEMNVSTLELGDSALYLCASSSDGSGSTDTQYFGPGTRLTVL.

This clonotype was seen once. The rearrangement links TRBV7-3 to TRBJ2-7; D is unclear. Germline V gives CDR1 SGHTA, CDR2 FQGTGA. V dropped 2 bases and J dropped 3 bases, with 8 bases sitting between them. CDR3 length: 13 residues. Here the CDR3 DNA reads TGTGCCAGCAGCTTATATATGAGCTACGAGCAGTACTTC. Protein product: CASSLYMSYEQYF.

The V call is TRBV25-1, the J call TRBJ2-7; TRBD2 aligns across 11 bases. Trimming removed 3 bases from V and 2 bases from J; junction bases left unmatched: 3. The length of the CDR3 is 15 residues. Per germline, CDR1 MGHDK and CDR2 SYGVNS. The CDR3: CASSETSGDPYEQYF. In DNA form, the CDR3 reads TGTGCCAGCAGTGAGACTAGCGGGGACCCCTACGAGCAGTACTTC.

The gene calls are TRBV12-3 or TRBV12-4 and TRBJ2-5; tentatively, D is TRBD1 or TRBD2 (6 bases each). V was pared by 3 bases and J by 11 bases, with 22 bases between. The CDR3 has 15 residues. For the CDR3, the DNA is TGTGCCAGCAGTTTTTTCCCGGGACTGAACAGGGAGCAGTACTTC. It is translated as CASSFFPGLNREQYF.

There are a few counts of this clonotype. V and J are TRBV6-2 or TRBV6-3 and TRBJ2-7; 14 bases agree with TRBD2. The CDR3 is made up of 18 amino acids. Germline V gene sequence: CDR1 MNHEY, CDR2 SVGEGT. Unmatched junction bases numbered 13, after V lost 8 bases and J lost 1 base. The CDR3 loop reads CASDRGPGLAGDSYEQYF. In DNA, the CDR3 is TGTGCCAGCGACCGGGGACCGGGACTAGCGGGAGATTCCTACGAGCAGTACTTC.